This T cell receptor beta chain was observed in a study of T cell changes during pregnancy in multiple sclerosis. The protocol was immunoSEQ multiplex PCR, while the TCRdb copy is restricted to in-frame clones and leaves out a portion. The sample consists of about 86,000 clones, less than 95% of them appearing once. Germline V lookup: CDR1 SGHTA, CDR2 FQGNSA. This CDR3 spans 14 amino acids. V lost 5 bases, J lost 6 bases, and 2 bases stayed unmatched. The chain has TRBV7-2 and TRBJ2-7; 15 nucleotides match TRBD2. The source is a female donor in good health, enrolled as a control in a pregnancy study. The source material was peripheral blood, sampled in the first trimester of pregnancy. CDR3 sequence: CASSAGLAGGEQYF. Written as DNA, the CDR3 is TGTGCCAGCAGCGCGGGACTAGCGGGGGGCGAGCAGTACTTC.